What follows are 14 T cell receptor beta chains derived from one specimen sequenced in a study of response to subunit inactivated influenza vaccine. TCRdb re-called the RT-PCR reads with MiXCR, one entry per CDR3 protein. The data show hundreds of thousands of distinct CDR3 sequences, about a fifth seen once. Source: PBMCs from blood, taken roughly 5 days after vaccination. Receptor source: a man aged 50-60 years who received an inactivated influenza vaccine.

This clonotype has just a few counts. V usage is TRBV20-1 and J usage is TRBJ2-2; 10 bases fit TRBD2. From germline, CDR1 is DFQATT and CDR2 SNEGSKA (reference sequence). Trimming removed 5 bases from V and 5 bases from J; junction bases left unmatched: 5. There are 14 residues in the CDR3. CDR3 coding DNA: TGCAGTGCTCACAGCGGGAGGGCTACCGGGGAGCTGTTTTTT. Protein: CSAHSGRATGELFF.

This chain connects TRBV15 to TRBJ2-5, with 7 positions matching TRBD2. This CDR3 is 16 amino acids long. Germline V gene sequence: CDR1 LNHNV, CDR2 YYDKDF (reference sequence). V shed 1 base and J 2 bases; nucleotides not matched to a gene: 7. CDR3 protein: CATSRGSGGLQETQYF. The CDR3 DNA reads as TGTGCCACCAGCAGAGGTTCGGGGGGACTACAAGAGACCCAGTACTTC.

As for this clonotype: Germline and junction disagree at one end, which may indicate a read error. The chain is built from TRBV20-1 and TRBJ2-7, with D perhaps TRBD1 (5 bases). Germline CDR1 and CDR2: DFQATT and SNEGSKA (reference sequence). CDR3 size: 14 residues. CDR3 sequence reads: CSARDPQGGHEQYF. The DNA for the CDR3 is TGCAGTGCTCGAGACCCCCAGGGTGGCCACGAGCAGTACTTC.

This clonotype was observed at least ten times. The CDR3: CASSLAQGINTGELFF. The CDR3 DNA reads as TGCGCCAGCAGCTTGGCACAGGGCATCAACACCGGGGAGCTGTTTTTT. The genes are TRBV5-1 and TRBJ2-2; D is possibly TRBD1 (6 bases). The CDR3 is made up of 16 amino acids. V lost 0 bases and J 2 bases, leaving 11 bases between the germline ends. Germline V gene sequence: CDR1 SGHRS, CDR2 YFSETQ. Full variable domain (remainder filled in from reference TRBV5-1 and TRBJ2-2): KAGVTQTPRYLIKTRGQQVTLSCSPISGHRSVSWYQQTPGQGLQFLFEYFSETQRNKGNFPGRFSGRQFSNSRSEMNVSTLELGDSALYLCASSLAQGINTGELFFGEGSRLTVL.

The chain recombines TRBV4-1 with TRBJ2-7; weak D call: TRBD1 (5 bases). Germline V gene data show CDR1 as MGHRA and CDR2 as YSYEKL. V lost 1 base, J lost 2 bases, and 21 bases lay in between. CDR3 size: 18 residues. CDR3 amino acids: CASSQVVWSVEQAYEQYF. The CDR3 DNA reads TGCGCCAGCAGCCAAGTAGTCTGGTCGGTGGAACAGGCCTACGAGCAGTACTTC.

The chain couples TRBV28 to TRBJ2-7; the match to TRBD1 covers 7 bases. The CDR3 spans 13 residues. Trimming removed 8 bases from V and 6 bases from J; junction bases left unmatched: 10. Germline V gives CDR1 MDHEN, CDR2 SYDVKM. As DNA, the CDR3 is TGTGCCAGCCTCCGAGGACAGGACTTCGAGCAGTACTTC. Translating it yields CASLRGQDFEQYF.

Only a few counts were recorded for this clonotype. J is TRBJ2-7 and V is TRBV6-2 or TRBV6-3; D is ambiguous. In germline, CDR1 is MNHEY, CDR2 SVGEGT. V was clipped by 0 bases and J by 3 bases, with 12 bases between them. The CDR3 is made up of 15 amino acids. In DNA form, the CDR3 reads TGTGCCAGCAGTTACTCCGTCGGTCTGAACTACGAGCAGTACTTC. Encoded protein: CASSYSVGLNYEQYF.

V is TRBV3-1 and J is TRBJ2-5, with D possibly being TRBD1 (6 bases). V lost 1 base, J lost 6 bases, and 15 bases lay in between. The length of the CDR3 is 15 residues. Germline V gene sequence: CDR1 LGHDT, CDR2 YNNKEL (reference sequence). This CDR3 is CASSQGPNRAQTQYF. CDR3 nucleotides: TGTGCCAGCAGCCAAGGTCCAAACAGGGCGCAGACCCAGTACTTC.

This clonotype was counted a few times. The V call is TRBV10-3, the J call TRBJ2-7; TRBD1 matches at 7 bases. V trimming: 6 bases; J trimming: 2 bases; junction bases outside the gene matches: 1. The germline CDR1 and CDR2 sequences are ENHRY and SYGVKD. The CDR3 spans 12 residues. The CDR3 is CAIRGTAYEQYF. The CDR3 nucleotides are TGTGCCATCAGGGGGACAGCCTACGAGCAGTACTTC.

This clonotype was recorded many times. J is TRBJ1-5 and V is TRBV6-5; D is perhaps TRBD1 (6 bases). V lost 3 bases to trimming and J lost 6 bases, with 18 bases between them. The CDR3 is 16 amino acids. Germline-derived CDR1 and CDR2 are MNHEY and SVGAGI. The chain's CDR3 is CASSYTDPGAGQPQHF. The CDR3 DNA follows: TGTGCCAGCAGTTATACCGACCCGGGGGCAGGTCAGCCCCAGCATTTT.

The chain links TRBV4-1 to TRBJ2-1; TRBD2 matches at 7 bases. This CDR3 is 17 amino acids long. The germline gives CDR1 MGHRA, CDR2 YSYEKL. The junction had 9 bases not matched to a gene; V was cut back by 0 bases and J by 4 bases. The CDR3 is CASSQDFLGRPYNEQFF. Written as DNA, the CDR3 is TGCGCCAGCAGCCAAGATTTTCTCGGGAGGCCGTACAATGAGCAGTTCTTC.

A few counts support this clonotype. The genes are TRBV11-2 and TRBJ2-1; a weak D match, TRBD1 (6 bases). From germline, CDR1 is SGHAT and CDR2 FQNNGV. V was pared by 3 bases and J by 8 bases, with 17 bases between. The CDR3 totals 15 residues. Here the CDR3 reads CASSLFEQGTDEQFF. The CDR3 region has the DNA TGTGCCAGCAGCTTGTTCGAACAGGGAACAGATGAGCAGTTCTTC.

This clonotype has ten or more counts. This chain joins TRBV7-2 and TRBJ2-4; 8 bases agree with TRBD2. Germline CDR1 and CDR2: SGHTA and FQGNSA. The CDR3 extends over 15 amino acids. The trim removed 4 bases at V and 0 bases at J, leaving 2 bases unmatched. The CDR3 here is CASSSGGIAKNIQYF. CDR3 bases: TGTGCCAGCAGCTCGGGGGGGATAGCCAAAAACATTCAGTACTTC.

The V gene is TRBV5-6, the J gene TRBJ1-1; a possible D gene is TRBD1 (6 bases). Trimming left V 0 bases short and J 4 bases short, with 16 bases between. The CDR3 runs 16 residues. CDR1 and CDR2 from the germline V gene are SGHDT and YYEEEE. The CDR3 DNA follows: TGTGCCAGCAGCTTGGACAGGGAATTCGCGAGCACTGAAGCTTTCTTT. It is translated as CASSLDREFASTEAFF.